The entry below describes one T cell receptor beta chain. The time point here: pre-treatment sample, taken before nivolumab and TIL therapy. The tumor samples were excised metastases, mostly pleural nodules or supraclavicular lymph nodes. V was shortened by 1 base and J by 5 bases, with 14 bases between the two germline ends. Looked up from germline, CDR1 is KGHSH and CDR2 is LQKENI. The CDR3 spans 16 residues. This sample stems from a study of TIL therapy for anti-PD-1-resistant metastatic lung cancer. Study summary: Tumors had a median PD-L1 proportion score of around 6.4%.

The immunoSEQ assay was v3. TCRdb's copy holds only in-frame clones and misses some; the assay was immunoSEQ multiplex PCR. The table records some 90,000 clones, 65% of them present only once. The sequence was collected from a person between 30 and 79 years old with non-small cell lung cancer. Material: tumor tissue, obtained at baseline. The chain combines TRBV18 with TRBJ2-2; the D gene is possibly TRBD2 (7 bases). This CDR3 reads CASSPQPGGETGELFF. The DNA for the CDR3 is TGTGCCAGCTCACCACAGCCGGGGGGCGAAACCGGGGAGCTGTTTTTT.